This T cell receptor (beta chain) was sequenced during a study of cytomegalovirus exposure and HLA in healthy donors. Here immunoSEQ multiplex PCR was the method, and the copy in TCRdb shows in-frame clones only, minus some. The data contain 65,000 to 80,000 clones, approximately 95% of them singletons. The donors were in the approximately 120-subject validation cohort; that cohort was separate from the approximately 670-subject first cohort. Whole-study findings and limits: The study recorded around 160 TCR beta chains that were cytomegalovirus-associated.

About this clone itself: Its target is unknown.

CDR3 size: 16 residues. Germline V gives CDR1 SNHLY, CDR2 FYNNEI. The V end lost 4 bases, the J end lost 4 bases, and 18 bases lay between the germline ends. The clonotype originates from a young woman in good health and CMV-seronegative. The chain uses TRBV2 and TRBJ2-3; the D gene is possibly TRBD2 (6 bases). The sample comprised PBMCs. CDR3 in amino acids: CASSGLEKVPPDTQYF. The CDR3 bases are TGTGCCAGCAGTGGACTAGAAAAGGTACCCCCAGATACGCAGTATTTT.